The rows below give T cell receptor beta chains drawn from one sample of a study of blood T cells in healthy people across ages. TCRdb re-analysed the 5' RACE reads in MiXCR, keeping a single row per CDR3 protein. The table includes 750,000 to 950,000 distinct CDR3 sequences, about 55% detected once. Sequencing was performed on blood. These receptors all stem from a man older than 75 in good health. CDR3s include the opening cysteine and the closing phenylalanine or tryptophan. The listing skips clone size in some rows; elsewhere it reads once, few, many or a size class.

many,TRBV5-6,TRBJ1-2,CASSLLNRGTF
NA,TRBV14,TRBJ2-7,CASSHSQRIRDRGYPSYEQYF
NA,TRBV7-6,TRBJ2-7,CASRKAPAGGSYEQYF
once,TRBV6-1,NA,CASISGTAVVYEQYF
few,TRBV21-1,TRBJ2-7,CASSKQAPQYF
few,TRBV12-3/TRBV12-4,TRBJ2-1,CASRSPGVVGPGLSGEQFF
NA,TRBV5-1,TRBJ2-6,CASRPGTGANVLTF
NA,TRBV7-6,TRBJ2-3,CASSLGVQDTQYF
NA,TRBV2,TRBJ2-3,CASSDFRRADRDAYF
NA,TRBV7-3,TRBJ2-7,CASSPRRSAEQYF
NA,TRBV20-1,TRBJ2-7,CSASGTSGSSYEQYF
few,TRBV6-6,TRBJ2-5,CASSYSIAGETQYF
NA,TRBV6-6,TRBJ2-1,CASSYSTGTGNNEQFF
few,TRBV12-3/TRBV12-4,TRBJ1-2,CASSSPGSPTSYGYTF
NA,TRBV20-1,NA,CSASGDRAHEQYF
NA,TRBV4-1,TRBJ2-3,CASSQDFGGLTDTQYF
NA,TRBV7-2,TRBJ2-4,CASSSHSTQTGPLIQYF
NA,TRBV12-3/TRBV12-4,TRBJ2-1,CASSLAKGLPHNEQFF
NA,TRBV29-1,TRBJ1-1,CSSGQGLDTEAFF
NA,TRBV5-1,TRBJ1-3,CASSFGQPFSGNTIYF
NA,TRBV5-6,TRBJ1-2,CASSPDRGMNGYTF
NA,TRBV10-3,TRBJ2-1,CAIRAGHSSYNEQFF
few,TRBV29-1,TRBJ2-1,CSVEGLAGNYNEQFF
few,TRBV10-3,TRBJ2-7,CAISPGQGDYEQYF
many,TRBV29-1,TRBJ1-1,CSVRTGGVNTEAFF
NA,TRBV2,TRBJ2-2,CASSYSQGKNTGELFF
few,TRBV2,TRBJ1-1,CASSSRGMNTEAFF
NA,TRBV20-1,TRBJ2-3,CSARGHLADTQYF
once,TRBV15,TRBJ2-2,CATGQLTGELFF
NA,TRBV27,TRBJ2-7,CASGGDYTYEQYF
NA,TRBV30,TRBJ2-1,CAWRGTGGGNEQFF
NA,TRBV12-3/TRBV12-4,TRBJ2-3,CASSLSDLLRGTQYF
NA,TRBV7-2,TRBJ2-2,CASSPYVGHGGELFF
NA,TRBV9,NA,CASSVTRGSYNEQYF
NA,TRBV2,TRBJ2-2,CASIAEWAGELFF
NA,TRBV7-2,TRBJ2-3,CASSPQGADTQYF
once,TRBV7-6,TRBJ2-1,CASSFTGTRFPEQFF
NA,TRBV15,TRBJ2-1,CATSRDLRLVSSNEQFF
NA,TRBV7-3,TRBJ2-5,CASRATHRWNEQYF
few,TRBV5-1,TRBJ2-4,CASSLRDRGHIQYF
NA,TRBV7-3,TRBJ2-1,CASSPIQGSYNEQFF
NA,TRBV5-1,TRBJ2-1,CASSFSSGRAYNEQFF
NA,TRBV3-1,TRBJ2-3,CASSHAVAGRRDTQYF
few,TRBV27,NA,CASRDLSYEQYF
NA,TRBV12-3/TRBV12-4,TRBJ1-2,CASRPPEGWRGYTF
NA,TRBV2,TRBJ2-5,CASAPLETQYF
NA,TRBV3-1,TRBJ1-2,CASSQVGTGRGYGYTF
NA,TRBV7-6,TRBJ2-1,CASSSGLAESYNEQFF
NA,TRBV29-1,TRBJ2-7,CSVEGCGGQEYEQYF
few,TRBV29-1,TRBJ2-2,CSATGGRGDGGELFF
NA,TRBV9,TRBJ2-5,CASSAPRRSDEQYF
few,TRBV7-2,TRBJ1-2,CASSWQGGVYGYTF
NA,TRBV6-2/TRBV6-3,TRBJ2-5,CASSYGGMSYNEQYF
few,TRBV3-1,TRBJ2-7,CASSQGGSWGEQYF